This T cell receptor (beta chain) originates from a study of OX40 agonist ivuxolimab in advanced cancers. Some background on the complete study: Ivuxolimab was an agonistic, fully human IgG2 monoclonal antibody directed against OX40 (CD134), a costimulatory receptor. Intravenous ivuxolimab was administered to patients every 2 weeks at six dose levels: 0.01, 0.1, 0.3, 1.5, 3 and 10 mg/kg. Among the approximately 54 dose-escalation patients, around 19 had hepatocellular carcinoma, about 15 melanoma, 9 renal cell carcinoma and 9 head and neck cancer. A male proportion of around 81% and a mean age of approximately 60 years, ranging from roughly 23 to 90, were recorded for the dose-escalation cohort. Patients were allowed to have had prior anti-PD-1, anti-PD-L1 or anti-CTLA-4 therapy, and approximately 40% of the dose-escalation patients had been treated with checkpoint inhibitors. Partial responses occurred in three dose-escalation patients: two with cutaneous melanoma and one with hepatocellular carcinoma. The purpose of peripheral TCRbeta sequencing was to test whether ivuxolimab changed TCR sequence diversity and led to clonal T-cell expansion. The paper covers the monotherapy dose-escalation part of the phase I ivuxolimab trial, which included N of about 56 patients.

For sequencing of the TCRbeta CDR3 region, genomic DNA was extracted from the sorted cells. The immunoSEQ Assay was used to sequence the TCRbeta CDR3 regions. TCRdb holds this immuneACCESS table with in-frame rearrangements only. Some clones are missing; in checked studies, unresolved V genes explain under half, and the rest has no known cause. This sample comprises some 80,000 clones, roughly 92% of them detected only once. The ten top clones hold 0.6% to 0.7% of the sample. The trial excluded patients who had a history of autoimmune disease or were on systemic immunosuppression. In every dose cohort, peripheral blood was drawn for TCR sequencing at baseline, cycle 4 day 1, and cycle 7 day 1. Samples came from an open-label, multicenter, first-in-human phase I dose-escalation trial of ivuxolimab. The trial enrolled adults with locally advanced or metastatic head and neck squamous cell, hepatocellular, melanoma or renal cell carcinoma. Before TCR sequencing, CD4+ T cells and CD8+ T cells were sorted from peripheral blood as separate populations.

As to this clone: Its antigen remains undetermined. Base qualities are not at hand, and no much larger clone is one base apart.

From V the trimming removes 7 bases and from J it removes 9 bases, while the gene matches leave 17 bases of the junction unaccounted for. From its cysteine to its phenylalanine, the CDR3 spans 17 amino acids. The sequence is cut down to CDR3 DNA, 51 bases in frame from base 1. In the germline V gene (reference sequence), CDR1 corresponds to LNHDA and CDR2 to SQIVND. Beyond this particular receptor, the publication reports: Which antigens the clonally expanded peripheral T cells were specific for was not determined. Low levels of normalized T-cell clonal expansion were also seen in some patients who did not respond. At doses of 0.1 to 3.0 mg/kg, clonal expansion of both CD4+ and CD8+ T cells in blood was seen between baseline and week 6. In the 0.1-3.0 mg/kg groups, partial responders were among the patients with the lowest normalized peripheral clonal expansion, particularly in CD8+ T cells. On average, CD8+ T cells showed more expanded clones than CD4+ T cells after ivuxolimab.

This clonotype originated in an adult with an advanced solid tumor such as melanoma, head and neck, liver or kidney cancer. The rearrangement joined TRBV19 to TRBJ2-1; 11 central bases correspond to TRBD1. The source material was CD4+ or CD8+ T cells sorted from blood, sampled in a trial of the OX40 agonist ivuxolimab. The bases read TGTGCCAGTAATTCCCTCGCCGGGACAGGGGGTACTGGTGAGCAGTTCTTC. Its translation is CASNSLAGTGGTGEQFF.